A single sample gave rise to the 25 T cell receptor beta chains below, sequenced in a study of circulating and synovial CD4+ cells in juvenile arthritis. Profiling relied on immunoSEQ multiplex PCR, and the TCRdb table lists in-frame clones only, not all of them. The sample yields 39,000 or so clones, around 96% seen once. The sequenced material came from CD4+ T cells from blood. The receptors derive from a human donor with juvenile idiopathic arthritis.

This sequence joins TRBV19 and TRBJ1-1, with D maybe TRBD1 (6 bases). Germline V CDR1 and CDR2: LNHDA, SQIVND (reference sequence). The CDR3 extends over 14 amino acids. V shed 5 bases and J shed 4 bases, with 14 bases lying between them. In nucleotides, the CDR3 is TGTGCCAGTAGTGTTGGGGGCGCGGGCACTGAAGCTTTCTTT. Encoded protein: CASSVGGAGTEAFF.

V gene TRBV4-1 combines with J gene TRBJ2-7, with a weak D call TRBD1 (6 bases). V dropped 5 bases and J dropped 3 bases, with 14 bases sitting between them. The V gene's germline CDR1 is MGHRA and CDR2 YSYEKL. The CDR3 covers 14 residues. The DNA of the CDR3 is TGCGCCAGCAGCTTGGGACAACAAGACTACGAGCAGTACTTC. Residues: CASSLGQQDYEQYF.

This clone was observed once. The DNA of the CDR3 is TGCGCCAGCAGCTCGGGACAGCGTTACTACGAGCAGTACTTC. Translated: CASSSGQRYYEQYF. This chain uses TRBV5-1 with TRBJ2-7; TRBD1 matches 7 bases. CDR3 length equals 14 residues. The V gene end was trimmed by 3 bases and the J gene end by 3 bases; junction bases not matched to a gene: 6. Germline assignment: CDR1 SGHRS and CDR2 YFSETQ. The full variable domain, rest sourced from reference TRBV5-1 and TRBJ2-7, is KAGVTQTPRYLIKTRGQQVTLSCSPISGHRSVSWYQQTPGQGLQFLFEYFSETQRNKGNFPGRFSGRQFSNSRSEMNVSTLELGDSALYLCASSSGQRYYEQYFGPGTRLTVT.

This rearrangement joins TRBV29-1 to TRBJ1-2; TRBD1 might be the D (6 bases). The CDR3 sequence is 13 residues long. Trimming removed 5 bases at V and 5 bases at J, with 15 bases between. Germline V gene data show CDR1 as SQVTM and CDR2 as ANQGSEA. The CDR3 is CSVRDKPQYGYTF. In DNA, the CDR3 is TGCAGCGTTAGGGACAAGCCTCAGTATGGCTACACCTTC.

V is TRBV5-4 and J is TRBJ1-6; D is ambiguous. The V end was cut by 4 bases, the J end by 8 bases, with 16 bases between. The CDR3 runs 15 residues. CDR1 and CDR2 (germline): SGHNT, YYREEE (reference sequence). The CDR3 sequence is CASSRGAGSDSPLHF. The CDR3 coding sequence is TGTGCCAGCAGCCGCGGAGCTGGTTCTGATTCACCCCTCCACTTT.

This chain uses TRBV6-6 with TRBJ2-7; 7 positions agree with TRBD2. Germline CDR1 is MNHNY and CDR2 is SVGAGI (reference sequence). The junction had 3 bases not matched to a gene; V was cut back by 4 bases and J by 0 bases. The CDR3 is 14 amino acids. CDR3 residues: CASSWEGSSYEQYF. The CDR3 DNA reads TGTGCCAGCAGTTGGGAGGGAAGCTCCTACGAGCAGTACTTC.

This chain uses TRBV9 with TRBJ2-1, with D possibly matching TRBD2 (6 bases). Germline V gives CDR1 SGDLS, CDR2 YYNGEE. The CDR3 consists of 15 residues. V dropped 0 bases and J dropped 1 base, with 8 bases sitting between them. DNA of the CDR3: TGTGCCAGCAGCGTAGCTGGACTATCCTACAATGAGCAGTTCTTC. It is translated as CASSVAGLSYNEQFF.

This chain joins TRBV7-2 and TRBJ2-6, with D unresolved. CDR3 length: 18 residues. The germline gives CDR1 SGHTA, CDR2 FQGNSA. The V and J ends lost 2 bases and 0 bases respectively, with 14 bases between them. CDR3 nucleotide sequence: TGTGCCAGCAGCTTACTATGGGCCCTTGCCTCTGGGGCCAACGTCCTGACTTTC. Residues: CASSLLWALASGANVLTF.

This clone was counted a single time. The chain combines TRBV7-2 with TRBJ2-1; TRBD2 agrees at 7 bases. This CDR3 is built from 15 residues. CDR1 and CDR2 from the germline V gene are SGHTA and FQGNSA. J lost 4 bases, V lost 1 base, and 4 bases had no gene match. This CDR3 reads CASSLVTSEYNEQFF. The CDR3, as DNA: TGTGCCAGCAGCTTAGTAACTAGCGAATACAATGAGCAGTTCTTC.

V usage is TRBV19 and J usage is TRBJ1-3; no definite D call. Germline assignment: CDR1 LNHDA and CDR2 SQIVND (reference sequence). V was clipped by 4 bases and J by 0 bases, with 16 bases between them. This CDR3 has 17 residues. The chain's CDR3 is CASSTRHPSFSGNTIYF. CDR3 sequence (DNA): TGTGCCAGTAGTACCCGACATCCCTCGTTCTCTGGAAACACCATATATTTT.

The chain uses TRBV19 and TRBJ2-7; TRBD1 aligns across 8 bases. Germline V CDR1 and CDR2: LNHDA, SQIVND (reference sequence). The V and J ends lost 1 base and 5 bases, in that order; junction bases with no gene match: 7. The CDR3 extends over 15 amino acids. This CDR3 is CASSIGTGIRNEQYF. The CDR3 nucleotides read TGTGCCAGTAGTATAGGGACAGGGATCAGGAACGAGCAGTACTTC. The full variable domain, in which reference TRBV19 and TRBJ2-7 provide the parts outside the CDR3, is DGGITQSPKYLFRKEGQNVTLSCEQNLNHDAMYWYRQDPGQGLRLIYYSQIVNDFQKGDIAEGYSVSREKKESFPLTVTSAQKNPTAFYLCASSIGTGIRNEQYFGPGTRLTVT.

The chain carries TRBV9 and TRBJ2-5; TRBD2 might be the D (6 bases). The CDR3 has 15 amino acids. V gave up 0 bases and J gave up 3 bases, with 12 bases separating them. Per germline, CDR1 SGDLS and CDR2 YYNGEE. The chain's CDR3 is CASSVGAGQKETQYF. CDR3 in DNA: TGTGCCAGCAGCGTAGGAGCGGGCCAAAAAGAGACCCAGTACTTC. Full variable domain (missing parts from reference TRBV9 and TRBJ2-5): DSGVTQTPKHLITATGQRVTLRCSPRSGDLSVYWYQQSLDQGLQFLIQYYNGEERAKGNILERFSAQQFPDLHSELNLSSLELGDSALYFCASSVGAGQKETQYFGPGTRLLVL.

V usage is TRBV4-3 and J usage is TRBJ2-7; no clear D. The CDR3 is made up of 15 amino acids. V was cut by 1 base and J by 2 bases, with 12 bases left in between. CDR1 and CDR2 from the germline V gene are LGHNA and YSLEER. The CDR3: CASSQGFSSAYEQYF. For the CDR3, the DNA is TGCGCCAGCAGCCAAGGCTTCTCCTCGGCCTACGAGCAGTACTTC.

This chain uses TRBV9 with TRBJ1-3, with D possibly matching TRBD1 (5 bases). Germline V gene sequence: CDR1 SGDLS, CDR2 YYNGEE. The length of the CDR3 is 17 residues. Between the trimmed V and J ends, which lost 1 base and 3 bases, there was a span of 17 bases. Here the CDR3 reads CASSVQGGPFGGNTIYF. CDR3 in DNA: TGTGCCAGCAGCGTACAGGGAGGGCCCTTCGGTGGAAACACCATATATTTT.

The V and J genes are TRBV5-6 and TRBJ1-3; TRBD1 is a possible D gene (6 bases). Trimming left V 0 bases short and J 8 bases short, with 18 bases between. The CDR3 spans 16 residues. CDR1 and CDR2 from the germline V gene are SGHDT and YYEEEE. The CDR3 loop is CASSLAGTTPRDTIYF. CDR3 nucleotides: TGTGCCAGCAGCTTGGCGGGGACAACGCCTCGAGACACCATATATTTT.

The J gene is TRBJ1-5, the V gene TRBV25-1, with 7 bases lining up with TRBD1. The V gene's germline CDR1 is MGHDK and CDR2 SYGVNS. CDR3 size: 15 residues. The J segment lost 4 bases and the V segment lost 5 bases, leaving 8 bases of the junction unmatched. CDR3 in amino acids: CASSSGQVGNQPQHF. CDR3 bases: TGTGCCAGCAGTTCTGGACAGGTAGGGAATCAGCCCCAGCATTTT.

This clone is a singleton in its sample. V and J are TRBV7-6 and TRBJ2-7; 10 bases agree with TRBD2. The CDR3 spans 15 residues. Trimming at V came to 2 bases and at J to 0 bases, leaving 1 base not matched to a gene. Germline CDR1 is SGHVS and CDR2 is FNYEAQ. The CDR3 sequence: CASSLQRGGSYEQYF. DNA for the CDR3: TGTGCCAGCAGCTTACAGCGGGGGGGCTCCTACGAGCAGTACTTC.

Concerning this clone: The sample contains more than one DNA sequence encoding this CDR3. This chain connects TRBV6-1 to TRBJ1-6; TRBD1 agrees at 8 bases. Germline assignment: CDR1 MNHNS and CDR2 SASEGT. The CDR3 length is 15 residues. J lost 7 bases, V lost 2 bases, and 4 bases had no gene match. The CDR3 region is CASSELDRANSPLHF. CDR3 DNA sequence: TGTGCCAGCAGTGAACTGGACAGGGCGAATTCACCCCTCCACTTT.

The chain has TRBV30 and TRBJ2-5; D is possibly TRBD1 (5 bases). Germline V gene data show CDR1 as GTSNPN and CDR2 as SVGIG (reference sequence). The ends were cut back, 7 bases at V and 1 base at J, with 13 bases in the middle. CDR3 length equals 13 residues. CDR3 sequence (DNA): TGTGCCTCCTCCCAGGGTCCCCAAGAGACCCAGTACTTC. Its protein is CASSQGPQETQYF.

The chain recombines TRBV4-1 with TRBJ1-4, with D perhaps matching TRBD1 (5 bases). Trimming cost V 5 bases and J 4 bases, with 8 bases left between them. Germline V gene lookup returns CDR1 MGHRA and CDR2 YSYEKL. There are 13 residues in the CDR3. The CDR3, as DNA: TGCGCCAGCAGCGGACAAATTAATGAAAAACTGTTTTTT. As protein: CASSGQINEKLFF.

The chain links TRBV9 to TRBJ2-3, with 7 bases identical to TRBD1. V lost 3 bases and J lost 1; bases outside the gene matches: 2. This CDR3 region has 14 residues. Germline values: CDR1 SGDLS, CDR2 YYNGEE. CDR3 coding DNA: TGTGCCAGCAGCGGACAGGGTGGCACAGATACGCAGTATTTT. Translated: CASSGQGGTDTQYF.

The V call is TRBV27, the J call TRBJ1-4; D uncertain. The CDR3 consists of 13 residues. Trimming left V 3 bases short and J 8 bases short, with 10 bases between. The V gene's germline CDR1 is MNHEY and CDR2 SMNVEV (reference sequence). CDR3 nucleotide sequence: TGTGCCAGCAGTTTGTTAAACAGAGAAAAACTGTTTTTT. Translated, it gives CASSLLNREKLFF.

This clone was counted once. The CDR3 DNA reads as TGTGCCAGCAGTTACGTTGGCGGCCCCCAGCATTTT. Its translation is CASSYVGGPQHF. This chain joins TRBV6-6 and TRBJ1-5; D unclear. Trimming left V 2 bases short and J 10 bases short, with 9 bases between. The CDR3 has 12 amino acids. Per the germline V gene, CDR1 is MNHNY and CDR2 is SVGAGI (reference sequence).

The rearrangement joins TRBV11-3 to TRBJ2-1, with 9 positions matching TRBD2. The CDR3 loop spans 14 amino acids. The germline V gene has CDR1 SGHNT and CDR2 YENEEA. J lost 4 bases, V lost 5 bases, and 3 bases had no gene match. The CDR3: CASSRGGAYNEQFF. DNA for the CDR3: TGTGCCAGCAGCCGCGGGGGGGCGTACAATGAGCAGTTCTTC. The full variable domain, completed using reference TRBV11-3 and TRBJ2-1, is EAGVVQSPRYKIIEKKQPVAFWCNPISGHNTLYWYLQNLGQGPELLIRYENEEAVDDSQLPKDRFSAERLKGVDSTLKIQPAELGDSAVYLCASSRGGAYNEQFFGPGTRLTVL.

The V and J genes are TRBV9 and TRBJ2-6; D call uncertain. V lost 4 bases, J lost 7 bases, and 9 bases lay in between. Germline CDR1 is SGDLS and CDR2 is YYNGEE. The CDR3 sequence is 13 residues long. Here the CDR3 reads CASSSMGANVLTF. The CDR3, as DNA: TGTGCCAGCAGCTCTATGGGCGCCAACGTCCTGACTTTC.